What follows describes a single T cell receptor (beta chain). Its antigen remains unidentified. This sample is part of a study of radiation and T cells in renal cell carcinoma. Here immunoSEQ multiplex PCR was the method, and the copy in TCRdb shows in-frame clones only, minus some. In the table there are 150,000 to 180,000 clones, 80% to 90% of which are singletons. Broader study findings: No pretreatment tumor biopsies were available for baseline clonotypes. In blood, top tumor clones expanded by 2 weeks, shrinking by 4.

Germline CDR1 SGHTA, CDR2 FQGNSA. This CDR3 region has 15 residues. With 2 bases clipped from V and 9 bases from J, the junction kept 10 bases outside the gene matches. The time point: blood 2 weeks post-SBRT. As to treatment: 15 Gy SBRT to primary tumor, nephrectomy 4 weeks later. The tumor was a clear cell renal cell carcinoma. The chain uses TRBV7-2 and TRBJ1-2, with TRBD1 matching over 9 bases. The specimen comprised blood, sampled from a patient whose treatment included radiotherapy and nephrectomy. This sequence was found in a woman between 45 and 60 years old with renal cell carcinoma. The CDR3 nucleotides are TGTGCCAGCAGCTTATGGGGACAGGGAAGGGAGAGCTACACCTTC. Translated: CASSLWGQGRESYTF.